A selection of T cell receptor beta chains follows, all from one sample in a study of CD8 T cells in ankylosing spondylitis. TCRdb re-analysed the 5' RACE reads in MiXCR, keeping a single row per CDR3 protein. Here the sample spans tens of thousands of distinct CDR3 sequences, approximately 10% being singletons. The sequenced material came from blood, either unsorted or a sorted T cell fraction (not recorded which). These receptors all stem from a male donor with ankylosing spondylitis or in good health (not recorded which). Both conserved end residues are part of each CDR3. A clone size is listed for some rows: how often the clone was seen (once, few, many), or a class if it is expanded.

J gene	V gene	clone size	CDR3 protein
TRBJ2-7	TRBV12-3/TRBV12-4	few	CASSFGYEQYF
TRBJ2-1	TRBV3-1	-	CASSQEGGRRYNEQFF
TRBJ2-5	TRBV12-3/TRBV12-4	few	CASSSHSGGQETQYF
TRBJ2-5	TRBV7-9	-	CASSQAGRGQRGTQYF
TRBJ1-1	TRBV29-1	many	CSVYDTGTEAFF
TRBJ2-1	TRBV7-2	-	CASSLAQGTYNEQFF
TRBJ1-1	TRBV10-3	-	CAIRQGSNTEAFF
TRBJ2-7	TRBV28	few	CASTPLGSADEQYF
TRBJ1-4	TRBV12-3/TRBV12-4	many	CASSPDRGFGEKLFF
TRBJ2-7	TRBV5-1	many	CASSSETGQHAKQYF
TRBJ2-6	TRBV29-1	few	CSVSKGGSGANVLTF
TRBJ2-2	TRBV12-3/TRBV12-4	many	CASSQRGVRASNTGELFF
TRBJ1-4	TRBV12-3/TRBV12-4	-	CASSLKLQGLNEKLFF
TRBJ2-7	TRBV3-1	few	CASSQGPGRTYEQYF
TRBJ2-1	TRBV2	few	CASSVRRGGDNEQFF
TRBJ1-5	TRBV12-3/TRBV12-4	many	CASSSKYDQPQHF
TRBJ2-7	TRBV5-1	many	CASSLDGGAYEQYF
TRBJ2-3	TRBV24-1	many	CATSDRSTDTQYF
TRBJ2-7	TRBV5-5	many	CASSNFGQGIHEQYF
TRBJ1-2	TRBV3-1	many	CASSPRQGIIGNYGYTF
TRBJ1-2	TRBV7-8	few	CASSFTGQARYTF
TRBJ2-5	TRBV19	many	CASSTLAGGSALKETQYF
TRBJ1-2	TRBV29-1	many	CSVGDRGVEYGYTF
TRBJ1-5	TRBV3-1	-	CAFSLAQQFSSNQPQHF
TRBJ1-1	TRBV9	many	CASSVGVYMNTEAFF
TRBJ2-5	TRBV4-1	many	CASSLNLQETQYF
TRBJ2-3	TRBV5-1	-	CASSLISDTQYF
TRBJ2-1	TRBV15	many	CATSQDSYNEQFF
TRBJ2-3	TRBV1	-	CTSISGGGPDRDTQYF
TRBJ2-7	TRBV3-1	many	CASSQGIPASGAYEQYF
TRBJ2-1	TRBV12-3/TRBV12-4	few	CASSLGGAGEQFF
TRBJ2-5	TRBV28	many	CASSFIKDSQETQYF
TRBJ2-3	TRBV6-6	few	CASSSTSRDTQYF
TRBJ2-6	TRBV19	-	CASSIPGSGANVLTF
TRBJ2-2	TRBV28	many	CASSGGRITGELFF
TRBJ1-4	TRBV11-2	-	CASSLAGEKLFF
TRBJ2-1	TRBV2	many	CASSPTGAPYNEQFF
TRBJ2-1	TRBV3-1	-	CASSHSGLTLREQFF
TRBJ1-1	TRBV20-1	many	CSASGGLRTEAFF
TRBJ2-7	TRBV5-1	many	CASSLEGQGFDEQYF
TRBJ1-3	TRBV7-9	-	CASTQKPSAGNTIYF
TRBJ2-7	TRBV7-8	-	CASSLVLEGLEQYF
TRBJ2-2	TRBV19	-	CASSNLAGVNTGELFF
TRBJ2-7	TRBV21-1	many	CASSKHMTGRPYEQYF
TRBJ1-3	TRBV27	many	CASSLDDSSGNTIYF
TRBJ2-7	TRBV7-6	many	CASSLETAYEQYF
TRBJ1-1	TRBV7-9	few	CASSFAVVRASTEAFF
TRBJ2-7	TRBV28	-	CASSLVEGLQSEQYF